This is a list of T cell receptor beta chains from one sample in a study of a mutant IDH1 vaccine in newly diagnosed glioma. The table came from immunoSEQ multiplex PCR; TCRdb's copy has only in-frame clones and leaves some out. This sample carries just under 95,000 clones, 83% of them seen once, and the ten largest clones take around 7.4%. The sample in question was PBMCs, obtained from a glioma patient treated with radiotherapy, temozolomide or both. The receptor source for this set is a woman aged 45-60 years with glioma. Both conserved end residues are part of each CDR3. The D gene is left open where the match is weak. The listing skips clone size in some rows; elsewhere it reads once, few, many or a size class.

j_gene	d_gene	v_gene	abundance	CDR3aa	CDR3nt
TRBJ1-2	NA	TRBV9	NA	CASSVGGGRGYGYTF	TGTGCCAGCAGCGTAGGCGGGGGGCGAGGATATGGCTACACCTTC
TRBJ2-3	NA	TRBV5-4	NA	CASSPGPGIASTDTQYF	TGTGCCAGCAGCCCGGGTCCGGGAATAGCTAGCACAGATACGCAGTATTTT
TRBJ1-1	NA	TRBV5-1	NA	CASSVWTRGEAFF	TGCGCCAGCAGCGTCTGGACACGGGGAGAAGCTTTCTTT
TRBJ1-1	NA	TRBV4-2	NA	CASSQVSRQKGTEAFF	TGTGCCAGCAGCCAAGTCTCAAGACAGAAAGGGACTGAAGCTTTCTTT
TRBJ2-7	NA	TRBV30	once	CAGRGGTYEQYF	TGTGCCGGCAGGGGGGGGACCTACGAGCAGTACTTC
TRBJ2-3	NA	TRBV19	NA	CASSKLTSDTQYF	TGTGCCAGTAGTAAATTAACTAGTGATACGCAGTATTTT
TRBJ2-2	NA	TRBV7-8	once	CASSLRDKNTGELFF	TGTGCCAGCAGCCTCCGGGACAAGAACACCGGGGAGCTGTTTTTT
TRBJ2-1	TRBD1	TRBV5-8	NA	CASSSGDSYNEQFF	TGTGCCAGCAGCTCTGGGGACAGTTACAATGAGCAGTTCTTC
TRBJ1-3	NA	TRBV5-1	NA	CASSLANSGNTIYF	TGCGCCAGCAGCTTGGCCAACTCTGGAAACACCATATATTTT
TRBJ1-5	TRBD1	TRBV7-9	NA	CASSHGDREGQPQHF	TGTGCCAGCAGCCATGGGGACAGGGAGGGTCAGCCCCAGCATTTT
TRBJ1-6	TRBD1	TRBV2	NA	CASSFTRQGDDSPLHF	TGTGCCAGCAGTTTTACACGACAGGGCGATGATTCACCCCTCCACTTT
TRBJ1-1	NA	TRBV4-2	NA	CASSQGGRTEAFF	TGTGCCAGCAGCCAAGGGGGACGGACTGAAGCTTTCTTT
TRBJ2-1	TRBD2	TRBV4-1	NA	CASSQGDGGAYNEQFF	TGCGCCAGCAGCCAAGGGGACGGGGGGGCCTACAATGAGCAGTTCTTC
TRBJ1-1	NA	TRBV4-1	NA	CASSLGGQGRTEAFF	TGCGCCAGCAGCCTTGGAGGGCAGGGAAGAACTGAAGCTTTCTTT
TRBJ2-7	NA	TRBV5-6	NA	CASSLVVGNEQYF	TGTGCCAGCAGCTTGGTGGTAGGGAACGAGCAGTACTTC
TRBJ1-1	NA	TRBV19	few	CASSRGSGRLGTEAFF	TGTGCCAGTAGTAGGGGCTCGGGAAGGTTGGGGACTGAAGCTTTCTTT
TRBJ1-1	TRBD1	TRBV15	NA	CATSSETGVTREAFF	TGTGCCACCAGCAGCGAGACAGGGGTCACCAGAGAAGCTTTCTTT
TRBJ2-1	NA	TRBV15	NA	CATSPRGRVSYNEQFF	TGTGCCACCAGCCCGCGGGGAAGGGTCTCCTACAATGAGCAGTTCTTC
TRBJ2-5	NA	TRBV10-3	NA	CAISERGGQETQYF	TGTGCCATCAGTGAGAGAGGGGGCCAAGAGACCCAGTACTTC
TRBJ2-4	NA	TRBV2	NA	CASSGGGFDSNIQYF	TGTGCCAGCAGTGGTGGGGGGTTCGACAGCAACATTCAGTACTTC